This record covers a single TCR beta chain. The sample belongs to a study of CD8 T cells in Susac syndrome. With random hexamers, about 0.45 to 1 ug RNA was reverse transcribed. TCRdb used MiXCR to reprocess the immunoSEQ multiplex PCR reads, holding one entry per CDR3 protein. The sample has about 240,000 distinct CDR3 sequences, 90% to 96% seen once. This CDR3 comprises 17 residues. Trimming at V came to 2 bases and at J to 7 bases, leaving 15 bases not matched to a gene. From germline, CDR1 is GTSNPN and CDR2 SVGIG (reference sequence). This chain links TRBV30 with TRBJ2-5; 11 bases agree with TRBD2. Sequencing used CD4+ T cells from PBMCs. This TCR was recovered from a human donor with Susac syndrome. The CDR3 DNA sequence: TGTGCCTGGAGTCCTAGGCCACTAGCGGGAGAGCGGGCGACCCAGTACTTC. This sequence encodes CAWSPRPLAGERATQYF.